The rows below give T cell receptor beta chains drawn from one sample of a study of blood T cell repertoires in COVID-19. Only in-frame clones appear in the TCRdb table, and some are missing; sequencing was by immunoSEQ multiplex PCR. This sample has some 31,000 clones, with about 90% found just once. The sequenced sample consisted of peripheral blood. The receptors here all came from a human donor with active COVID-19. The donor label of this sample is uncertain. CDR3s include the opening cysteine and the closing phenylalanine or tryptophan. The order of the fields is J gene, D gene, clone size, V gene, CDR3 protein, CDR3 DNA. A D gene is named only where the DNA matches it firmly. Only some rows state a clone size, as once, few, many or a class for expanded clones.

J gene: TRBJ1-2; D gene: .; clone size: .; V gene: TRBV6-5; CDR3 protein: CASSYDRSYGYTF; CDR3 DNA: TGTGCCAGCAGTTACGATAGGAGCTATGGCTACACCTTC
J gene: TRBJ2-7; D gene: .; clone size: few; V gene: TRBV28; CDR3 protein: CASSSRTGYGGEQYF; CDR3 DNA: TGTGCCAGCAGTTCAAGGACAGGTTACGGGGGCGAGCAGTACTTC
J gene: TRBJ2-5; D gene: .; clone size: .; V gene: TRBV18; CDR3 protein: CASSPGLQETQYF; CDR3 DNA: TGTGCCAGCTCACCCGGACTACAAGAGACCCAGTACTTC
J gene: TRBJ2-3; D gene: .; clone size: .; V gene: TRBV29-1; CDR3 protein: CSVDPTGRGTDTQYF; CDR3 DNA: TGCAGCGTTGACCCGACGGGCAGGGGCACAGATACGCAGTATTTT
J gene: TRBJ2-3; D gene: TRBD1; clone size: once; V gene: TRBV9; CDR3 protein: CASSVAGTASTDTQYF; CDR3 DNA: TGTGCCAGCAGCGTAGCGGGGACAGCTAGCACAGATACGCAGTATTTT
J gene: TRBJ2-7; D gene: .; clone size: .; V gene: TRBV27; CDR3 protein: CASSPLGKGLEQYF; CDR3 DNA: TGTGCCAGCAGTCCCCTCGGTAAGGGGCTCGAGCAGTACTTC
J gene: TRBJ2-1; D gene: .; clone size: .; V gene: TRBV7-8; CDR3 protein: CASSPLGSSYNEQFF; CDR3 DNA: TGTGCCAGCAGCCCGCTGGGGAGCTCCTACAATGAGCAGTTCTTC
J gene: TRBJ1-6; D gene: TRBD1; clone size: .; V gene: TRBV18; CDR3 protein: CASSPLRGRESYNSPLHF; CDR3 DNA: TGTGCCAGCTCACCGCTCAGGGGGCGCGAGTCCTATAATTCACCCCTCCACTTT
J gene: TRBJ2-1; D gene: TRBD1; clone size: .; V gene: TRBV7-2; CDR3 protein: CASSPLRAGGNRFF; CDR3 DNA: TGTGCCAGCAGCCCACTAAGGGCAGGGGGCAACAGGTTCTTC
J gene: TRBJ2-7; D gene: .; clone size: .; V gene: TRBV2; CDR3 protein: CASSPRLGIFVEQYF; CDR3 DNA: TGTGCCAGCAGCCCGCGACTAGGAATCTTCGTGGAGCAGTACTTC
J gene: TRBJ1-6; D gene: .; clone size: .; V gene: TRBV15; CDR3 protein: CATSRDPGGSPLHF; CDR3 DNA: TGTGCCACCAGCAGAGATCCGGGGGGCTCACCCCTCCACTTT
J gene: TRBJ2-5; D gene: .; clone size: .; V gene: TRBV9; CDR3 protein: CASSVGVGGMQETQYF; CDR3 DNA: TGTGCCAGCAGCGTAGGGGTGGGGGGTATGCAAGAGACCCAGTACTTC
J gene: TRBJ2-3; D gene: TRBD2; clone size: .; V gene: TRBV7-3; CDR3 protein: CASSLGSGGALLQYF; CDR3 DNA: TGTGCCAGCAGCTTAGGTAGCGGGGGGGCCTTGTTGCAGTATTTT
J gene: TRBJ2-7; D gene: .; clone size: few; V gene: TRBV6-5; CDR3 protein: CASSPGRLTVGEQYF; CDR3 DNA: TGTGCCAGCAGCCCAGGGCGACTTACCGTCGGGGAGCAGTACTTC
J gene: TRBJ2-2; D gene: TRBD1; clone size: .; V gene: TRBV24-1; CDR3 protein: CATRGQGGLTGELFF; CDR3 DNA: TGTGCCACCAGGGGACAGGGAGGACTGACCGGGGAGCTGTTTTTT
J gene: TRBJ1-2; D gene: .; clone size: .; V gene: TRBV3-1/TRBV3-2; CDR3 protein: CASSHPQGGYGYTF; CDR3 DNA: TGTGCCAGCAGCCATCCCCAAGGAGGCTATGGCTACACCTTC
J gene: TRBJ2-2; D gene: TRBD2; clone size: .; V gene: TRBV7-9; CDR3 protein: CASSLAASGNTGELFF; CDR3 DNA: TGTGCCAGCAGCTTAGCTGCTAGCGGTAACACCGGGGAGCTGTTTTTT
J gene: TRBJ2-3; D gene: .; clone size: once; V gene: TRBV24-1; CDR3 protein: CATSDLTAASTDTQYF; CDR3 DNA: TGTGCCACCAGTGATTTAACAGCCGCTTCCACAGATACGCAGTATTTT
J gene: TRBJ2-3; D gene: TRBD1; clone size: .; V gene: TRBV3-1/TRBV3-2; CDR3 protein: CASNNQGATDTQYF; CDR3 DNA: TGTGCCAGCAATAATCAGGGGGCCACAGATACGCAGTATTTT
J gene: TRBJ2-7; D gene: .; clone size: .; V gene: TRBV27; CDR3 protein: CASSFVVQDRSYSYEQYF; CDR3 DNA: TGTGCCAGCAGTTTTGTAGTACAGGACAGAAGTTACTCCTACGAGCAGTACTTC
J gene: TRBJ1-6; D gene: TRBD1; clone size: .; V gene: TRBV7-2; CDR3 protein: CASSLAAGGGSPLHF; CDR3 DNA: TGTGCCAGCAGCTTAGCCGCAGGGGGTGGATCACCCCTCCACTTT
J gene: TRBJ2-2; D gene: TRBD1; clone size: .; V gene: TRBV6-1; CDR3 protein: CASSEGAGGDSGELFF; CDR3 DNA: TGTGCCAGCAGTGAAGGCGCAGGGGGCGATTCCGGGGAGCTGTTTTTT
J gene: TRBJ2-2; D gene: TRBD1; clone size: once; V gene: TRBV5-1; CDR3 protein: CASSLNTGGNGELFF; CDR3 DNA: TGCGCCAGCAGCTTGAATACAGGGGGCAACGGGGAGCTGTTTTTT
J gene: TRBJ2-5; D gene: .; clone size: .; V gene: TRBV4-1; CDR3 protein: CASSPLRGETQYF; CDR3 DNA: TGCGCCAGCAGCCCCCTTCGGGGGGAGACCCAGTACTTC
J gene: TRBJ2-3; D gene: TRBD1; clone size: .; V gene: TRBV3-1/TRBV3-2; CDR3 protein: CASSYPGQGQYF; CDR3 DNA: TGTGCCAGCAGCTATCCGGGACAGGGGCAGTATTTT
J gene: TRBJ1-2; D gene: .; clone size: few; V gene: TRBV3-1/TRBV3-2; CDR3 protein: CASSQRSGGYTF; CDR3 DNA: TGTGCCAGCAGCCAAAGGAGCGGGGGCTACACCTTC
J gene: TRBJ1-5; D gene: TRBD1; clone size: .; V gene: TRBV18; CDR3 protein: CASSPGTDQPQHF; CDR3 DNA: TGTGCCAGCTCACCAGGGACAGATCAGCCCCAGCATTTT
J gene: TRBJ2-1; D gene: .; clone size: .; V gene: TRBV3-1/TRBV3-2; CDR3 protein: CASSQVSDYNEQFF; CDR3 DNA: TGTGCCAGCAGCCAGGTGTCAGACTACAATGAGCAGTTCTTC
J gene: TRBJ2-2; D gene: .; clone size: .; V gene: TRBV6-2/TRBV6-3; CDR3 protein: CASSYRQVTGELFF; CDR3 DNA: TGTGCCAGCAGTTACAGACAGGTCACCGGGGAGCTGTTTTTT
J gene: TRBJ1-1; D gene: .; clone size: .; V gene: TRBV7-2; CDR3 protein: CASSSFPRGLNTEAFF; CDR3 DNA: TGTGCCAGCAGTTCCTTTCCAAGGGGTCTGAACACTGAAGCTTTCTTT
J gene: TRBJ1-2; D gene: .; clone size: .; V gene: TRBV19; CDR3 protein: CASSIGGRGYTF; CDR3 DNA: TGTGCCAGTAGTATAGGTGGGAGAGGCTACACCTTC
J gene: TRBJ1-5; D gene: .; clone size: .; V gene: TRBV10-1; CDR3 protein: CASDIQGNYSNQPQHF; CDR3 DNA: TGCGCCAGCGACATACAGGGCAACTATAGCAATCAGCCCCAGCATTTT
J gene: TRBJ1-1; D gene: .; clone size: .; V gene: TRBV28; CDR3 protein: CASTSADMTSAFF; CDR3 DNA: TGTGCCAGCACCTCCGCGGATATGACCTCAGCTTTCTTT
J gene: TRBJ1-2; D gene: .; clone size: .; V gene: TRBV4-2; CDR3 protein: CASSPGDTGNYGYTF; CDR3 DNA: TGTGCCAGCAGCCCCGGCGACACCGGTAACTATGGCTACACCTTC